This T cell receptor beta chain was profiled in a study of T cell responses to AZD1222 COVID-19 vaccine. V gave up 0 bases and J gave up 7 bases, with 11 bases separating them. Germline CDR1 and CDR2: SGHRS and YFSETQ. The CDR3 contains 14 residues. The sample holds one count of this clone. Only in-frame clones appear in the TCRdb table, and some are missing; sequencing was by immunoSEQ multiplex PCR. Among fewer than 120,000 clones, about 94% were seen once, and the ten largest hold roughly 3.1%. The chain has TRBV5-1 and TRBJ2-1; no reliable D call. The input for sequencing was peripheral blood, taken 28 days after the second AZD1222 dose. This receptor was obtained from an adult who received the AZD1222 COVID-19 vaccine. The CDR3 DNA reads TGCGCCAGCAGCTTGGCCCCCCCCCAGAATGAGCAGTTCTTC. This gives the protein CASSLAPPQNEQFF.